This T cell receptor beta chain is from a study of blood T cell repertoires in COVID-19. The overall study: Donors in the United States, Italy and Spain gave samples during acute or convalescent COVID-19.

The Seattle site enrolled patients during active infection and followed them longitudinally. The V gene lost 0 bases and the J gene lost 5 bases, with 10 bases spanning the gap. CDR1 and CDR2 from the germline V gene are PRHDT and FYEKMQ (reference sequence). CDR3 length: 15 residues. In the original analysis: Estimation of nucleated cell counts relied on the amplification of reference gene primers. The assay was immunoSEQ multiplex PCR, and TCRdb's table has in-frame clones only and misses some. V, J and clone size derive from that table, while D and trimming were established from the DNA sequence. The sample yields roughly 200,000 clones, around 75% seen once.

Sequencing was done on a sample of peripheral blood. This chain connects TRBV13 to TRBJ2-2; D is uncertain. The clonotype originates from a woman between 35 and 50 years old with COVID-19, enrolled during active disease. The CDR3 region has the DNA TGTGCCAGCAGCTTAGGATCCCCTAGAACCGGGGAGCTGTTTTTT. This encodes CASSLGSPRTGELFF.